Detailed here is one T cell receptor beta chain. This CDR3 spans 17 amino acids. The germline CDR1 and CDR2 sequences are LGHDT and YNNKEL (reference sequence). With 4 bases clipped from V and 4 bases from J, the junction kept 7 bases outside the gene matches. This sample is drawn from a study of blood T cell repertoires in COVID-19. Looking at the study overall: Samples of COVID-19 (acute and convalescent) were obtained from the United States, Italy and Spain. PBMCs, B-cell-depleted T cells, or T cells were the source of the cDNA or gDNA that made up the material.

The data were produced by immunoSEQ multiplex PCR, yet TCRdb's version contains in-frame clones alone and is incomplete. The table records roughly 250,000 clones, 85% to 90% of them present only once. Material: peripheral blood. The chain joins TRBV3-1 (or the pseudogene TRBV3-2) to TRBJ2-1, with 13 bases identical to TRBD2. The source of this sequence is a woman between 35 and 50 years old who had recovered from COVID-19. The CDR3 sequence: CASSRTRLAGGYNEQFF. DNA of the CDR3: TGTGCCAGCAGCCGAACTCGACTAGCGGGAGGATACAATGAGCAGTTCTTC.